Each of the 14 T cell receptor beta chains below was sequenced from the same sample in a study of kidney transplant recipient with SARS-CoV-2 infection. Using its own MiXCR run on the reads, TCRdb lists one record per CDR3 protein. The sample shows 200,000 to 300,000 distinct CDR3 sequences, about 30% of them seen only once. The source was a blood sample, collected at baseline and around day 120 from a kidney transplant recipient. The receptors here all came from a male patient aged 30 to 39 who had COVID-19 and was a kidney transplant recipient. Some T cells may have originated in the graft donor.

As to this clonotype: A much larger clone lies a single base off, so this may be a read error. The gene calls are TRBV4-1 and TRBJ1-1, with D maybe TRBD1 (5 bases). CDR3 length: 15 residues. With 6 bases removed from V and 5 bases from J, the gap between germline ends came to 19 bases. Germline CDR1 reads MGHRA; CDR2 reads YSYEKL. CDR3 nucleotides: TGCGCCAGCAGGCAGGGCAGGGCGCGCCTGACTGAAGCTTTCTTT. This translates into CASRQGRARLTEAFF.

This clonotype came up a few times. The rearrangement links TRBV2 to TRBJ2-7, with a possible D match to TRBD1 (5 bases). Germline CDR1 is SNHLY and CDR2 is FYNNEI. The ends were cut back, 3 bases at V and 4 bases at J, with 13 bases in the middle. The CDR3 consists of 14 residues. The CDR3 loop is CASSEAGWAYEQYF. CDR3 nucleotides: TGTGCCAGCAGTGAGGCAGGGTGGGCGTACGAGCAGTACTTC.

This clonotype has at least ten counts. The CDR3 spells CASRTLAGVREETQYF. The CDR3 DNA reads as TGTGCCAGCAGGACTTTAGCGGGAGTTCGAGAAGAGACCCAGTACTTC. The chain carries TRBV2 and TRBJ2-5; 9 bases map to TRBD2. Germline trimming cut 6 bases from V and 3 bases from J; bases unmatched to any gene: 11. Germline V gene sequence: CDR1 SNHLY, CDR2 FYNNEI. This CDR3 contains 16 residues.

This clonotype has a count of ten or more. This sequence joins TRBV27 and TRBJ2-7; D ambiguous. The CDR3 covers 16 residues. Germline V gene data show CDR1 as MNHEY and CDR2 as SMNVEV (reference sequence). The V end lost 0 bases, the J end lost 0 bases, and 12 bases lay between the germline ends. In nucleotides, the CDR3 is TGTGCCAGCAGTTTATCCCGAGGACCTAGCTCCTACGAGCAGTACTTC. It specifies CASSLSRGPSSYEQYF.

This clonotype was detected ten times or more. The chain recombines TRBV7-3 with TRBJ2-1; the D is unclear. Trimming removed 1 base from V and 0 bases from J, with 13 bases in between. The CDR3 runs 17 residues. From germline, CDR1 is SGHTA and CDR2 FQGTGA. CDR3 in amino acids: CASSLSPSRSSYNEQFF. The CDR3 DNA follows: TGTGCCAGCAGCTTAAGCCCCAGCAGGAGCTCCTACAATGAGCAGTTCTTC.

This clonotype was seen once. This may be a read error: a much more frequent sequence differs by one nucleotide. The chain has TRBV7-9 and TRBJ2-4, with D maybe TRBD2 (6 bases). This CDR3 is 12 amino acids long. The V gene's germline CDR1 is SEHNR and CDR2 FQNEAQ (reference sequence). CDR3: CASNLSGDEQYF. CDR3 DNA sequence: TGTGCCAGCAACTTATCGGGGGATGAGCAGTACTTC. Based on the CDR3 plus reference TRBV7-9 and TRBJ2-4, the full variable domain is DTGVSQNPRHKITKRGQNVTFRCDPISEHNRLYWYRQTLGQGPEFLTYFQNEAQLEKSRLLSDRFSAERPKGSFSTLEIQRTEQGDSAMYLCASNLSGDEQYFGAGTRLSVL.

There are many counts of this clonotype. The rearrangement joins TRBV3-1 to TRBJ1-3, with TRBD1 matching 10 bases. Trimming removed 3 bases from V and 9 bases from J; junction bases left unmatched: 8. Germline V gene lookup returns CDR1 LGHDT and CDR2 YNNKEL (reference sequence). The CDR3 consists of 15 residues. Here the CDR3 reads CASSHRDRGFSTIYF. The CDR3 DNA follows: TGTGCCAGCAGCCACCGGGACAGGGGATTTAGCACCATATATTTT.

A remark on this clonotype: The likely explanation is a read error, given a far larger clone one base away. The chain has TRBV6-1 and TRBJ1-2; D is unresolved. This CDR3 is 17 amino acids long. Germline lookup yields CDR1 MNHNS and CDR2 SASEGT. Trimming took off 5 bases at V and 4 bases at J, with 23 bases between the two ends. CDR3 amino acids: CASSKTRGGRKTYGYTF. The CDR3 nucleotides are TGTGCCAGCAGTAAAACGAGAGGTGGGAGAAAGACCTATGGCTACACCTTC.

This clonotype was seen repeatedly, ten times or more. The V call is TRBV28, the J call TRBJ1-1; the D gene is possibly TRBD1 (5 bases). The germline gives CDR1 MDHEN, CDR2 SYDVKM. This CDR3 is 10 amino acids long. This CDR3 reads CAVGGTEAFF. CDR3 bases: TGTGCTGTTGGGGGAACTGAAGCTTTCTTT. The entire variable domain, with the rest obtained from reference TRBV28 and TRBJ1-1, is as follows: DVKVTQSSRYLVKRTGEKVFLECVQDMDHENMFWYRQDPGLGLRLIYFSYDVKMKEKGDIPEGYSVSREKKERFSLILESASTNQTSMYLCAVGGTEAFFGQGTRLTVV.

This clonotype was found a few times. A read error may account for a junction end that differs from germline. The V and J genes are TRBV6-1 and TRBJ1-5; no definite D call. Germline-derived CDR1 and CDR2 are MNHNS and SASEGT. This CDR3 has 13 amino acids. The CDR3 loop reads CAGSETPNQPQHF. DNA for the CDR3: TGTGCCGGCAGTGAAACACCCAATCAGCCCCAGCATTTT.

This clonotype was seen ten or more times. The CDR3 region has the DNA TGTGCCACCAGTGCCCGTCTTAGTACCAGAAAGACCTATGGCTACACCTTC. Amino acids: CATSARLSTRKTYGYTF. This sequence joins TRBV24-1 and TRBJ1-2; D is undetermined. CDR3 length: 17 amino acids. The germline CDR1 and CDR2 sequences are KGHDR and SFDVKD. V shed 5 bases and J shed 4 bases, with 22 bases lying between them.

The CDR3 sequence: CASSSPGLAGGSSYNEQFF. The CDR3 DNA sequence: TGTGCCAGCAGCTCCCCTGGACTAGCGGGGGGGTCATCCTACAATGAGCAGTTCTTC. The chain couples TRBV7-3 to TRBJ2-1, with 15 bases that match TRBD2. CDR1 is SGHTA, CDR2 FQGTGA, per germline. Trimming cost V 4 bases and J 1 base; bases outside gene matches: 8. The CDR3 covers 19 residues.

As for this clonotype: A much larger clone lies a single base off, so this may be a read error. The chain combines TRBV4-3 with TRBJ2-1; D perhaps matches TRBD1 (6 bases). V lost 4 bases and J lost 12, with 19 bases in between. The CDR3 is made up of 14 amino acids. Germline CDR1 reads LGHNA; CDR2 reads YSLEER. Written as DNA, the CDR3 is TGCGCCAGCAGCCGGCATCTCGCCCAGGGGTGGCAGTTCTTC. This encodes CASSRHLAQGWQFF.

This clonotype was seen repeatedly, ten times or more. The chain is built from TRBV23-1 and TRBJ1-2; the D is unclear. TRBV23-1 is noted as an ORF with a role that remains uncertain. The CDR3 sequence is 17 residues long. V lost 5 bases and J lost 4, with 23 bases in between. DNA for the CDR3: TGCGCCAGCAGTTTTTTAGAGCTACGCAGAAAGACCTATGGCTACACCTTC. Protein product: CASSFLELRRKTYGYTF.